The 26 T cell receptor beta chains given below trace back to one sample, sequenced in a study of cytomegalovirus exposure and HLA in healthy donors. PCR used 60 Vbeta primers and 13 Jbeta primers. The data were produced by immunoSEQ multiplex PCR, yet TCRdb's version contains in-frame clones alone and is incomplete. The sample lists 150,000 or so clones, about four fifths seen once, with less than 8.5% in the top ten. The specimen was PBMCs. The receptors were sampled from a man aged 25-45 years in good health and CMV-seropositive.

This clone was observed a handful of times. The rearrangement links TRBV7-2 to TRBJ2-5; 7 bases are shared with TRBD2. This CDR3 is built from 16 residues. From germline, CDR1 is SGHTA and CDR2 FQGNSA. The junction had 14 bases not matched to a gene; V was cut back by 5 bases and J by 5 bases. In nucleotides, the CDR3 is TGTGCCAGCAGCCTCCTTTGGGGGGGACCCCCGGAGACCCAGTACTTC. Its translation is CASSLLWGGPPETQYF.

The chain carries TRBV6-5 and TRBJ1-2; D remains unclear. The CDR3 consists of 14 residues. V was cut by 0 bases and J by 4 bases, with 9 bases left in between. The germline V gene has CDR1 MNHEY and CDR2 SVGAGI. CDR3 region: CASSYSTTGYGYTF. As DNA, the CDR3 is TGTGCCAGCAGTTACTCTACAACGGGCTATGGCTACACCTTC.

V and J are TRBV29-1 and TRBJ2-7, with TRBD2 as a possible D gene (6 bases). CDR3 length: 19 residues. Germline V gene sequence: CDR1 SQVTM, CDR2 ANQGSEA. V was clipped by 0 bases and J by 3 bases, with 27 bases between them. The CDR3, as DNA: TGCAGCGTTGAAGACCCGGGTCCAAAGGTGGCCATGGGGGGCTACGAGCAGTACTTC. This translates into CSVEDPGPKVAMGGYEQYF.

The CDR3 nucleotides are TGTGCCAGCAGTCCCCAGCGGGAGCAGTTCTTC. It specifies CASSPQREQFF. The chain couples TRBV28 to TRBJ2-1, with D perhaps matching TRBD2 (5 bases). CDR1 and CDR2 from the germline V gene are MDHEN and SYDVKM. V was shortened by 5 bases and J by 10 bases, with 9 bases between the two germline ends. This CDR3 region has 11 residues. Based on the CDR3 plus reference TRBV28 and TRBJ2-1, the full variable domain is DVKVTQSSRYLVKRTGEKVFLECVQDMDHENMFWYRQDPGLGLRLIYFSYDVKMKEKGDIPEGYSVSREKKERFSLILESASTNQTSMYLCASSPQREQFFGPGTRLTVL.

V gene TRBV5-1 combines with J gene TRBJ2-2, with TRBD1 matching over 11 bases. This CDR3 spans 17 amino acids. Germline V CDR1 and CDR2: SGHRS, YFSETQ. V trimming: 4 bases; J trimming: 2 bases; junction bases outside the gene matches: 7. The CDR3 nucleotides read TGCGCCAGCAGCGTCGGACAGGGGGCCGCCAACACCGGGGAGCTGTTTTTT. Translated, it gives CASSVGQGAANTGELFF.

The rearrangement links TRBV7-2 to TRBJ2-1, with D unresolved. The germline gives CDR1 SGHTA, CDR2 FQGNSA. Between the trimmed V and J ends, which lost 5 bases and 3 bases, there was a span of 14 bases. This CDR3 spans 15 amino acids. DNA for the CDR3: TGTGCCAGCAGCCTCTCAGTGGCGGACTACAATGAGCAGTTCTTC. This codes for CASSLSVADYNEQFF.

This sequence joins TRBV5-6 and TRBJ1-5; D not resolved. This CDR3 comprises 13 residues. Germline-derived CDR1 and CDR2 are SGHDT and YYEEEE. V dropped 1 base and J dropped 4 bases, with 6 bases sitting between them. The CDR3 spells CASSLWENQPQHF. DNA of the CDR3: TGTGCCAGCAGCTTGTGGGAGAATCAGCCCCAGCATTTT.

This clone showed up just a few times. This rearrangement joins TRBV6-6 to TRBJ1-1; 10 bases are a match to TRBD1. V was pared by 7 bases and J by 4 bases, with 6 bases of the junction left unmatched. The germline V gene encodes CDR1 MNHNY and CDR2 SVGAGI (reference sequence). The CDR3 consists of 14 residues. CDR3 sequence: CASTGQGGFTEAFF. The CDR3 DNA is TGTGCCAGCACCGGACAGGGGGGCTTCACTGAAGCTTTCTTT.

This chain uses TRBV4-1 with TRBJ2-5; TRBD2 aligns across 14 bases. The CDR3 spans 16 residues. J was trimmed by 1 base and V by 4 bases; bases with no gene match: 2. Germline CDR1 reads MGHRA; CDR2 reads YSYEKL. The CDR3 loop reads CASSPGLAGGQETQYF. In DNA form, the CDR3 reads TGCGCCAGCAGCCCTGGACTAGCGGGAGGCCAAGAGACCCAGTACTTC.

The rearrangement uses TRBV15 and TRBJ1-1; D uncertain. The CDR3 extends over 12 amino acids. Looked up from germline, CDR1 is LNHNV and CDR2 is YYDKDF (reference sequence). The V and J ends lost 2 bases and 3 bases respectively, with 4 bases between them. The DNA of the CDR3 is TGTGCCACCAGCAGACAGGACACTGAAGCTTTCTTT. It encodes CATSRQDTEAFF.

The chain employs TRBV7-6 and TRBJ2-1; the D gene is possibly TRBD2 (5 bases). The CDR3 contains 12 residues. Trimming pared 1 base from V and 10 bases from J, leaving 8 bases between. Germline CDR1 reads SGHVS; CDR2 reads FNYEAQ. The CDR3 nucleotides read TGTGCCAGCAGCTTAGTAGAGGGCGAGCAGTTCTTC. This encodes CASSLVEGEQFF. The full variable domain, with the rest looked up from reference TRBV7-6 and TRBJ2-1, is GAGVSQSPRYKVTKRGQDVALRCDPISGHVSLYWYRQALGQGPEFLTYFNYEAQQDKSGLPNDRFSAERPEGSISTLTIQRTEQRDSAMYRCASSLVEGEQFFGPGTRLTVL.

V and J are TRBV5-1 and TRBJ1-4; D might be TRBD1 (6 bases). The CDR3 covers 13 residues. Deletions cut 5 bases from V and 7 bases from J, with 12 bases between. Germline values: CDR1 SGHRS, CDR2 YFSETQ. The CDR3 region is CASRPTGTEKLFF. DNA of the CDR3: TGCGCCAGCAGACCCACAGGGACTGAAAAACTGTTTTTT.

This clone was seen only a few times. The rearrangement uses TRBV9 and TRBJ2-3, with a tentative D call TRBD2 (6 bases). V was trimmed by 3 bases and J by 3 bases, leaving 11 bases between them. The CDR3 length is 14 residues. Germline V lookup: CDR1 SGDLS, CDR2 YYNGEE. This chain's CDR3 is CASSAGVRTDTQYF. CDR3 bases: TGTGCCAGCAGCGCGGGAGTAAGGACAGATACGCAGTATTTT.

This clone was detected once. Other nucleotide sequences from this sample produce the same CDR3. The chain has TRBV5-4 and TRBJ2-5; D ambiguous. There are 11 residues in the CDR3. CDR1 and CDR2 (germline): SGHNT, YYREEE (reference sequence). V was pared by 5 bases and J by 1 base, with 3 bases between. The CDR3 is CASSLQETQYF. For the CDR3, the DNA is TGTGCCAGCAGTCTCCAAGAGACCCAGTACTTC.

This clone is a singleton in its sample. This chain links TRBV7-3 with TRBJ2-7; 9 positions agree with TRBD1. The V segment lost 5 bases and the J segment 3 bases; nucleotides outside the gene matches: 5. This CDR3 comprises 14 residues. CDR1 is SGHTA and CDR2 is FQGTGA in the germline V gene. CDR3 coding DNA: TGTGCCAGCAGCCCAACAGGGGGCCTCTACGAGCAGTACTTC. The encoded protein is CASSPTGGLYEQYF.

The chain has TRBV30 and TRBJ2-5, with D possibly TRBD2 on 6 matching bases. Trimming pared 2 bases from V and 4 bases from J, leaving 11 bases between. Germline CDR1 is GTSNPN and CDR2 is SVGIG (reference sequence). The CDR3 is 13 amino acids. CDR3 in amino acids: CAWSYGGGETQYF. CDR3 bases: TGTGCCTGGAGTTATGGGGGAGGAGAGACCCAGTACTTC.

This chain connects TRBV28 to TRBJ1-5; the D gene is possibly TRBD1 (6 bases). There are 15 residues in the CDR3. Germline values: CDR1 MDHEN, CDR2 SYDVKM. V shed 1 base and J shed 0 bases, with 7 bases lying between them. The CDR3, as DNA: TGTGCCAGCAGTTTATTGGGGGCTAGCAATCAGCCCCAGCATTTT. Translating it yields CASSLLGASNQPQHF.

This clone was seen just once. The chain links TRBV2 to TRBJ2-1; D gene unclear. There are 13 residues in the CDR3. Trimming took 5 bases from V and 4 from J, leaving 9 bases between them. Germline-derived CDR1 and CDR2 are SNHLY and FYNNEI. As DNA, the CDR3 is TGTGCCAGCAGTCCGGTTCCTTACAATGAGCAGTTCTTC. Protein: CASSPVPYNEQFF. The full variable domain, its missing parts supplied by reference TRBV2 and TRBJ2-1, is EPEVTQTPSHQVTQMGQEVILRCVPISNHLYFYWYRQILGQKVEFLVSFYNNEISEKSEIFDDQFSVERPDGSNFTLKIRSTKLEDSAMYFCASSPVPYNEQFFGPGTRLTVL.

The rearrangement uses TRBV2 and TRBJ1-2, with a tentative D call TRBD1 (5 bases). Germline lookup yields CDR1 SNHLY and CDR2 FYNNEI. The ends were cut back, 0 bases at V and 3 bases at J, with 14 bases in the middle. This CDR3 is built from 16 residues. Written as DNA, the CDR3 is TGTGCCAGCAGTGAAGCCCGGACACAAGATCACTATGGCTACACCTTC. It yields the protein CASSEARTQDHYGYTF.

The chain carries TRBV5-1 and TRBJ1-1, with TRBD1 matching over 12 bases. This CDR3 is 18 amino acids long. In germline, CDR1 is SGHRS, CDR2 YFSETQ. J was trimmed by 1 base and V by 5 bases; bases with no gene match: 12. The CDR3 sequence is CASRTGTGGVERNTEAFF. The CDR3 DNA reads as TGCGCCAGCAGGACCGGGACAGGGGGCGTAGAGCGGAACACTGAAGCTTTCTTT.

This rearrangement joins TRBV2 to TRBJ1-2; the D is unclear. The V gene's germline CDR1 is SNHLY and CDR2 FYNNEI. The ends were cut back, 3 bases at V and 3 bases at J, with 8 bases in the middle. CDR3 length: 13 residues. The chain's CDR3 is CASSDGSYYGYTF. The DNA of the CDR3 is TGTGCCAGCAGTGATGGCAGTTACTATGGCTACACCTTC.

This clone has just one count. V gene TRBV19 combines with J gene TRBJ2-3; D not certain. The V and J ends lost 5 bases and 2 bases respectively, with 5 bases between them. The CDR3 totals 12 residues. Germline V gene data show CDR1 as LNHDA and CDR2 as SQIVND (reference sequence). The CDR3 loop is CASSPTTDTQYF. The CDR3, as DNA: TGTGCCAGTAGTCCTACCACAGATACGCAGTATTTT.

The chain is built from TRBV19 and TRBJ1-1; maybe TRBD1 (6 bases). The V gene lost 8 bases and the J gene lost 6 bases, with 10 bases spanning the gap. The CDR3 totals 11 residues. The germline CDR1 and CDR2 sequences are LNHDA and SQIVND (reference sequence). Here the CDR3 reads CASRTAAEAFF. The CDR3 bases are TGTGCCAGTCGGACAGCCGCTGAAGCTTTCTTT.

The chain combines TRBV20-1 with TRBJ1-2, with TRBD1 matching 8 bases. Germline lookup yields CDR1 DFQATT and CDR2 SNEGSKA (reference sequence). With V trimmed by 5 bases and J by 8 bases, 4 bases remained unmatched. CDR3 size: 11 residues. CDR3 DNA sequence: TGCAGTGCTTACAGGGGGGGAGGCTACACCTTC. Its protein is CSAYRGGGYTF.

The chain joins TRBV6-5 to TRBJ1-5; TRBD1 aligns across 7 bases. The CDR3 is made up of 15 amino acids. In germline, CDR1 is MNHEY, CDR2 SVGAGI. Unmatched junction bases numbered 2, after V lost 2 bases and J lost 1 base. Written as DNA, the CDR3 is TGTGCCAGCAGTTACGCAGGGGGGAGCAATCAGCCCCAGCATTTT. Its translation: CASSYAGGSNQPQHF.

The V and J genes are TRBV4-3 and TRBJ1-2; D remains unclear. In germline, CDR1 is LGHNA, CDR2 YSLEER. The V end was cut by 5 bases, the J end by 4 bases, with 17 bases between. The CDR3 is 15 residues long. Here the CDR3 reads CASSSGNSFSYGYTF. CDR3 nucleotide sequence: TGCGCCAGCAGCTCCGGGAACTCCTTTAGCTATGGCTACACCTTC.